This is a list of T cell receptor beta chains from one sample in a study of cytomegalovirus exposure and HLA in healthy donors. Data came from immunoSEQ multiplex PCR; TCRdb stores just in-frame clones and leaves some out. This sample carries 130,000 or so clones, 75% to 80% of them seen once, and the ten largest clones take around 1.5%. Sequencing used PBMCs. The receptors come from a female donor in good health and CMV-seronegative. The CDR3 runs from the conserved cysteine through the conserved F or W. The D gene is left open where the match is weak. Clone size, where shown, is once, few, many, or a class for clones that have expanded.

CDR3: CASSSTGLNTEAFF
DNA: TGTGCCAGCAGCTCGACAGGGTTGAACACTGAAGCTTTCTTT
J: TRBJ1-1
D: TRBD1
size: -
V: TRBV7-9

CDR3: CASSLSRQGGAETQYF
DNA: TGTGCCAGCAGCTTGAGCCGTCAGGGGGGTGCAGAGACCCAGTACTTC
J: TRBJ2-5
D: -
size: few
V: TRBV5-4

CDR3: CSVEGPGDYGYTF
DNA: TGCAGCGTTGAAGGGCCAGGGGACTATGGCTACACCTTC
J: TRBJ1-2
D: -
size: -
V: TRBV29-1

CDR3: CASSEEGTSNYEQYF
DNA: TGTGCCAGCAGCGAAGAAGGGACTTCTAACTACGAGCAGTACTTC
J: TRBJ2-7
D: -
size: -
V: TRBV6-1

CDR3: CASSPPPVREQYF
DNA: TGTGCCAGCAGTCCCCCCCCGGTGAGAGAGCAGTACTTC
J: TRBJ2-7
D: -
size: -
V: TRBV28

CDR3: CASKLQGGNTEAFF
DNA: TGTGCCAGTAAATTGCAGGGGGGGAACACTGAAGCTTTCTTT
J: TRBJ1-1
D: TRBD1
size: -
V: TRBV19

CDR3: CASSQRQGTVGTDTQYF
DNA: TGTGCCAGCAGCCAACGCCAGGGGACGGTTGGCACAGATACGCAGTATTTT
J: TRBJ2-3
D: -
size: -
V: TRBV5-6

CDR3: CASSLYRGLEYF
DNA: TGCGCCAGCAGCCTTTACCGGGGATTGGAGTATTTT
J: TRBJ2-3
D: -
size: -
V: TRBV5-1

CDR3: CAIRSRTDNTGELFF
DNA: TGTGCCATCAGATCGAGGACAGATAACACCGGGGAGCTGTTTTTT
J: TRBJ2-2
D: -
size: -
V: TRBV10-3

CDR3: CASSGLERSTGELFF
DNA: TGTGCCAGCAGCGGCCTGGAGAGGTCCACCGGGGAGCTGTTTTTT
J: TRBJ2-2
D: -
size: -
V: TRBV9

CDR3: CASSMGQPSGNTIYF
DNA: TGTGCCAGTAGTATGGGACAGCCCTCTGGAAACACCATATATTTT
J: TRBJ1-3
D: TRBD1
size: -
V: TRBV19

CDR3: CASSEGAGRGEQYF
DNA: TGTGCCAGCAGTGAAGGGGCAGGGCGGGGCGAGCAGTACTTC
J: TRBJ2-7
D: -
size: -
V: TRBV6-1

CDR3: CASSVDSPSMDEQFF
DNA: TGTGCCAGCAGCGTAGATAGTCCTTCTATGGATGAGCAGTTCTTC
J: TRBJ2-1
D: -
size: once
V: TRBV9

CDR3: CASSRQEGTEAFF
DNA: TGTGCCAGCAGCCGACAGGAAGGAACTGAAGCTTTCTTT
J: TRBJ1-1
D: -
size: -
V: TRBV7-3

CDR3: CASTSGSSYNEQFF
DNA: TGTGCCAGCACGAGCGGGTCCTCCTACAATGAGCAGTTCTTC
J: TRBJ2-1
D: -
size: -
V: TRBV27

CDR3: CASSVGDTNTEAFF
DNA: TGTGCCAGCAGCGTAGGAGATACGAACACTGAAGCTTTCTTT
J: TRBJ1-1
D: -
size: -
V: TRBV9

CDR3: CASSAARQAEAFF
DNA: TGTGCCAGCAGTGCTGCCCGACAGGCTGAAGCTTTCTTT
J: TRBJ1-1
D: -
size: -
V: TRBV2

CDR3: CASSLGSGTGGTEAFF
DNA: TGTGCCAGCAGCTTAGGCTCCGGGACAGGGGGCACTGAAGCTTTCTTT
J: TRBJ1-1
D: TRBD1
size: -
V: TRBV13

CDR3: CASSLDFDGYTF
DNA: TGCGCCAGCAGCTTGGACTTCGATGGCTACACCTTC
J: TRBJ1-2
D: -
size: -
V: TRBV5-1

CDR3: CSVEGLRTGGGEKLFF
DNA: TGCAGCGTCGAGGGCCTCCGGACAGGGGGGGGTGAAAAACTGTTTTTT
J: TRBJ1-4
D: TRBD1
size: -
V: TRBV29-1

CDR3: CASSQESAGQGRTDTQYF
DNA: TGCGCCAGCAGCCAAGAGAGTGCAGGACAGGGGAGGACAGATACGCAGTATTTT
J: TRBJ2-3
D: TRBD1
size: few
V: TRBV4-1

CDR3: CASSFEGLYGYTF
DNA: TGTGCCAGCAGTTTCGAGGGCCTCTATGGCTACACCTTC
J: TRBJ1-2
D: -
size: -
V: TRBV27

CDR3: CASSLDSSGYTDTQYF
DNA: TGTGCCAGCAGCTTAGATTCTTCGGGGTACACAGATACGCAGTATTTT
J: TRBJ2-3
D: -
size: once
V: TRBV11-2

CDR3: CASRGEYGYTF
DNA: TGTGCCAGCAGAGGAGAATATGGCTACACCTTC
J: TRBJ1-2
D: -
size: -
V: TRBV27

CDR3: CASRPPGQRNQPQHF
DNA: TGTGCCAGTAGACCCCCGGGACAAAGAAATCAGCCCCAGCATTTT
J: TRBJ1-5
D: -
size: once
V: TRBV19

CDR3: CASSLRQGETYEQYF
DNA: TGTGCCAGCAGTTTACGGCAGGGTGAGACCTACGAGCAGTACTTC
J: TRBJ2-7
D: -
size: -
V: TRBV27

CDR3: CASSTGLLETQYF
DNA: TGTGCCAGCAGCACAGGGTTGTTGGAGACCCAGTACTTC
J: TRBJ2-5
D: -
size: -
V: TRBV11-2

CDR3: CASSLGRGRGYEQYF
DNA: TGTGCCAGCAGCCTCGGCCGGGGCAGGGGCTACGAGCAGTACTTC
J: TRBJ2-7
D: -
size: -
V: TRBV7-6

CDR3: CATSRDRPTRRTDTQYF
DNA: TGTGCCACCAGCAGAGATCGCCCGACTAGGAGAACAGATACGCAGTATTTT
J: TRBJ2-3
D: -
size: -
V: TRBV15

CDR3: CATTVGSGGYTF
DNA: TGTGCCACTACGGTTGGGAGTGGTGGCTACACCTTC
J: TRBJ1-2
D: -
size: -
V: TRBV6-5

CDR3: CASSLDGPAGGPQQFF
DNA: TGTGCCAGCAGCTTAGATGGCCCAGCGGGAGGGCCACAGCAGTTCTTC
J: TRBJ2-1
D: TRBD2
size: -
V: TRBV11-3

CDR3: CASSYPGTSGNQPQHF
DNA: TGTGCCAGCAGTTACCCTGGGACATCAGGAAATCAGCCCCAGCATTTT
J: TRBJ1-5
D: -
size: few
V: TRBV6-5

CDR3: CASSLEFSGSYEQYF
DNA: TGTGCCAGCAGCTTGGAATTTAGCGGGAGCTACGAGCAGTACTTC
J: TRBJ2-7
D: TRBD2
size: -
V: TRBV5-8

CDR3: CASGETGNYGYTF
DNA: TGTGCTAGTGGGGAGACAGGGAACTATGGCTACACCTTC
J: TRBJ1-2
D: TRBD1
size: -
V: TRBV12-5

CDR3: CASSFPNEGVSGANVLTF
DNA: TGTGCCAGCAGCTTCCCCAATGAAGGGGTCTCTGGGGCCAACGTCCTGACTTTC
J: TRBJ2-6
D: -
size: -
V: TRBV7-3

CDR3: CASSVDRVSEQYF
DNA: TGTGCCAGCAGTGTGGACAGGGTTTCCGAGCAGTACTTC
J: TRBJ2-7
D: TRBD1
size: -
V: TRBV2

CDR3: CSVGLTGVSGNTIYF
DNA: TGCAGCGTTGGCTTGACAGGGGTCTCTGGAAACACCATATATTTT
J: TRBJ1-3
D: TRBD1
size: -
V: TRBV29-1

CDR3: CASSFGTSGRLGELFF
DNA: TGTGCCAGCAGTTTCGGGACTAGCGGCCGTTTGGGGGAGCTGTTTTTT
J: TRBJ2-2
D: TRBD2
size: -
V: TRBV27

CDR3: CASRRLAGGLNEQFF
DNA: TGTGCCAGCAGACGACTAGCGGGGGGGCTGAATGAGCAGTTCTTC
J: TRBJ2-1
D: TRBD2
size: -
V: TRBV4-2

CDR3: CASSERGGPADTQYF
DNA: TGTGCCAGCAGCGAGCGGGGGGGCCCCGCAGATACGCAGTATTTT
J: TRBJ2-3
D: TRBD2
size: -
V: TRBV7-2